This T cell receptor (beta chain) derives from a study of T cell responses to AZD1222 COVID-19 vaccine. V trimming: 6 bases; J trimming: 3 bases; junction bases outside the gene matches: 3. The CDR3 length is 13 residues. Germline-derived CDR1 and CDR2 are MDHEN and SYDVKM. Sequenced by immunoSEQ multiplex PCR; TCRdb stores in-frame clones only, minus some. The sample has fewer than 65,000 clones, about 88% seen once. Concerning this clone itself: The sample holds other DNA sequences that translate to the same CDR3.

The gene calls are TRBV28 and TRBJ2-3; TRBD1 matches 7 bases. The clonotype originates from an adult in good health. Sequenced here: peripheral blood, sampled on day 0 of AZD1222 vaccination. The CDR3 DNA reads as TGTGCCAGCAGACCACAGGGGACAGATACGCAGTATTTT. This codes for CASRPQGTDTQYF.